This record covers a single T cell receptor beta chain. The cDNA was generated through 5'RACE incorporating 10-nucleotide random UMIs. Over 180 million TCR-beta sequences from 15-18 subjects came from every sequencing run. TCRdb passed the 5' RACE reads through MiXCR, listing each CDR3 protein once. The top ten clones hold roughly two fifths of a sample with 12,000 to 15,000 distinct CDR3 sequences, around 14% of them seen once. Trimming cost V 1 base and J 4 bases, with 35 bases left between them. This CDR3 region has 23 residues. The data stem from a study of neurological immune-mediated disorders. The V gene is TRBV12-3 or TRBV12-4, the J gene TRBJ2-1; D assignment may be TRBD1 or TRBD2 (6 bases each). This receptor was obtained from a female donor with HTLV-1-associated myelopathy (HAM/TSP). The sample consisted of CD8+ T cells from blood. For the CDR3, the DNA is TGTGCCAGCAGTTTAGTATTATTGGAGACAGGAGTAGCGGTGGGACCGCCATACAATGAGCAGTTCTTC. Protein sequence: CASSLVLLETGVAVGPPYNEQFF.